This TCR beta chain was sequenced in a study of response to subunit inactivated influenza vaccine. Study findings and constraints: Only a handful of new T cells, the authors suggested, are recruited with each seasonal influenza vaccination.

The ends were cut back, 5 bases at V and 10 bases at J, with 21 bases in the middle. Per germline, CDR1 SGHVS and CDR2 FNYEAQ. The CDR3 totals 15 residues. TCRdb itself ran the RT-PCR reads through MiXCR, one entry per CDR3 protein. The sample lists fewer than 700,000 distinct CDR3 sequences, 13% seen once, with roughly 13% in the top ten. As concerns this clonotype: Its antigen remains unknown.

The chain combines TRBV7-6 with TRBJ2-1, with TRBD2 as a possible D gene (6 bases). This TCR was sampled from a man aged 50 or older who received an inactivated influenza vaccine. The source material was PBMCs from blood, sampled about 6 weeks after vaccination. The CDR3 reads CASSKLAFAAIEQFF. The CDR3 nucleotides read TGTGCCAGCAGCAAACTAGCTTTCGCCGCCATCGAGCAGTTCTTC.